The 9 T cell receptor beta chains below were found in one sample sequenced in a study of blood T cell repertoires in COVID-19. The repertoire was sequenced with immunoSEQ multiplex PCR; TCRdb's copy has only in-frame clones and lacks some. Here the sample spans roughly 120,000 clones, 70% to 85% being singletons. Material for sequencing was peripheral blood. These TCRs come from an elderly woman with active or convalescent COVID-19.

The chain uses TRBV19 and TRBJ1-5; no definite D call. With 6 bases removed from V and 7 bases from J, the gap between germline ends came to 16 bases. Germline V CDR1 and CDR2: LNHDA, SQIVND (reference sequence). The CDR3 extends over 14 amino acids. CDR3 region: CASRLGLFKQPQHF. CDR3 coding DNA: TGTGCCAGTAGACTCGGTCTTTTTAAGCAGCCCCAGCATTTT.

J is TRBJ2-5 and V is TRBV21-1; the D call in the table, TRBD1, was not verified against the DNA. TRBV21-1 is a listed pseudogene. This CDR3 spans 19 amino acids. CDR3 nucleotides: TGTGCCAGCAGCCCCTACTCAGTGGCTGGACAGGCAGTACAAGAGACCCAGTACTTC. Translating it yields CASSPYSVAGQAVQETQYF.

The J gene is TRBJ2-5, the V gene TRBV5-1; TRBD2 matches 8 bases. Per germline, CDR1 SGHRS and CDR2 YFSETQ. Unmatched junction bases numbered 9, after V lost 0 bases and J lost 2 bases. The CDR3 is 17 residues long. The CDR3 reads CASSLGSGTRGQETQYF. Here the CDR3 DNA reads TGCGCCAGCAGCTTGGGATCCGGGACTAGGGGACAAGAGACCCAGTACTTC.

This chain links TRBV2 with TRBJ2-7; maybe TRBD2 (5 bases). V gave up 5 bases and J gave up 3 bases, with 8 bases separating them. The CDR3 has 12 amino acids. Germline CDR1 SNHLY, CDR2 FYNNEI. CDR3 bases: TGTGCCAGCAGTCCCGGAGGCTACGAGCAGTACTTC. Translating gives CASSPGGYEQYF.

This chain joins TRBV7-3 and TRBJ2-1; 9 nucleotides agree with TRBD2. The CDR3 is 18 residues long. Germline V gives CDR1 SGHTA, CDR2 FQGTGA. The V and J ends lost 2 bases and 3 bases, in that order; junction bases with no gene match: 11. The CDR3 coding sequence is TGTGCCAGCAGCTTAGGTCCCGTCGGGACTAGCAGCTACAATGAGCAGTTCTTC. This translates into CASSLGPVGTSSYNEQFF.

The V call is TRBV2, the J call TRBJ1-5; D remains ambiguous. This CDR3 comprises 13 residues. Trimming took off 2 bases at V and 4 bases at J, with 6 bases between the two ends. In germline, CDR1 is SNHLY, CDR2 FYNNEI. The CDR3 bases are TGTGCCAGCAGTGAATCCGAGAATCAGCCCCAGCATTTT. Translation gives CASSESENQPQHF.

The V gene is TRBV11-2, the J gene TRBJ2-5; no clear D gene. This CDR3 is 11 amino acids long. The germline gives CDR1 SGHAT, CDR2 FQNNGV. V shed 10 bases and J shed 5 bases, with 11 bases lying between them. This chain's CDR3 is CAMQDRETQYF. The CDR3, as DNA: TGTGCCATGCAGGATAGGGAGACCCAGTACTTC.

This chain uses TRBV7-9 with TRBJ2-5; D remains ambiguous. CDR1 and CDR2 (germline): SEHNR, FQNEAQ (reference sequence). V lost 4 bases and J 9 bases, leaving 12 bases between the germline ends. CDR3 length equals 12 residues. CDR3 sequence: CASSSSLAAQYF. The CDR3 bases are TGTGCCAGCAGCTCCTCGCTGGCGGCCCAGTACTTC.

The rearrangement joins TRBV9 to TRBJ2-1; possible D gene TRBD2, 6 bases. Trimming stripped 3 bases from V and 4 bases from J, with 8 bases between. Germline V gene lookup returns CDR1 SGDLS and CDR2 YYNGEE. The CDR3 runs to 13 residues. CDR3 DNA sequence: TGTGCCAGCAGCGCGGGACTGTACAATGAGCAGTTCTTC. Its protein product is CASSAGLYNEQFF. Full variable domain (remainder filled in from reference TRBV9 and TRBJ2-1): DSGVTQTPKHLITATGQRVTLRCSPRSGDLSVYWYQQSLDQGLQFLIQYYNGEERAKGNILERFSAQQFPDLHSELNLSSLELGDSALYFCASSAGLYNEQFFGPGTRLTVL.